This record concerns one T cell receptor beta chain sequence. The antigen remains unidentified. The CDR3 has 18 amino acids. V gave up 3 bases and J gave up 3 bases, with 23 bases separating them. Germline-derived CDR1 and CDR2 are SQVTM and ANQGSEA. At survey level, the immunoSEQ assay was run in its v3.0 version. TCRdb's table, derived via immunoSEQ multiplex PCR, lists solely in-frame clones and lacks some. This table has 40,000 to 45,000 clones, about 95% appearing once. The data belong to a study of long-term antiretroviral therapy in people with HIV. About the research overall: Sampling started about a decade before the 2015 immediate-ART recommendation. Study-wide points: Post-ART samples showed increased diversity that remained below transplant donor control levels. Documentation of ART adherence, viral resistance or therapy changes was absent.

All participants with HIV were treated in the United States. The source is a woman aged 50 to 65 with HIV. Sequencing used unsorted PBMCs, obtained 3.7 years after starting antiretroviral therapy. The chain uses TRBV29-1 and TRBJ1-4; weak D call: TRBD1 (5 bases). DNA of the CDR3: TGCAGCGTTGAGGGCTCAGGGATATCAGATGGGGCTAATGAAAAACTGTTTTTT. As protein: CSVEGSGISDGANEKLFF.